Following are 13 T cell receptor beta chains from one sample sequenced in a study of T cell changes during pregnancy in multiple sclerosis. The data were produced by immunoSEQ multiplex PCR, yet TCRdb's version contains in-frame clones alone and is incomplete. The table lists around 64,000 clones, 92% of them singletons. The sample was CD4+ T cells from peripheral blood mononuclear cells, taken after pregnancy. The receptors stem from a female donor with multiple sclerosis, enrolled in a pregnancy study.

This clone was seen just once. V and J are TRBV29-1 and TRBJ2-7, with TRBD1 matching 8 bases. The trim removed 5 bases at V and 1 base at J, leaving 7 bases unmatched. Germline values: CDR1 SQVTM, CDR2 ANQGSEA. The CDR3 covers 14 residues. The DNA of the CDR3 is TGCAGCGTTTGGGACCGGGACAGGTCCTACGAGCAGTACTTC. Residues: CSVWDRDRSYEQYF.

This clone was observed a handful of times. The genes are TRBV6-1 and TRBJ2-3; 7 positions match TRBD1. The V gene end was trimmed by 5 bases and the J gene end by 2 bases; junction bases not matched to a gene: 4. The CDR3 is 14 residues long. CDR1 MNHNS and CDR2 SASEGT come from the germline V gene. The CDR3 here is CASSRDRLTDTQYF. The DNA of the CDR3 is TGTGCCAGCAGTCGGGACAGACTCACAGATACGCAGTATTTT.

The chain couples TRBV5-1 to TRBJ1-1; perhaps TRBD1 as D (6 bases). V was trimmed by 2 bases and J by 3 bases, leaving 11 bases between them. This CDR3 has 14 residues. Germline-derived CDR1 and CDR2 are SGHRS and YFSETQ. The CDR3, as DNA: TGCGCCAGCAGCTTCCAGGGGAAGGACACTGAAGCTTTCTTT. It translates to CASSFQGKDTEAFF.

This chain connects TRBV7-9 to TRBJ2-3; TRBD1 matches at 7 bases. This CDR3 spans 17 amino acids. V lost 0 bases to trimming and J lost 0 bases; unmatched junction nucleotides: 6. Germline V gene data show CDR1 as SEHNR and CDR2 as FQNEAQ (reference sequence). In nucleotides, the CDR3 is TGTGCCAGCAGCTTAGCGAAGGGGGCCTATAGCACAGATACGCAGTATTTT. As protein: CASSLAKGAYSTDTQYF.

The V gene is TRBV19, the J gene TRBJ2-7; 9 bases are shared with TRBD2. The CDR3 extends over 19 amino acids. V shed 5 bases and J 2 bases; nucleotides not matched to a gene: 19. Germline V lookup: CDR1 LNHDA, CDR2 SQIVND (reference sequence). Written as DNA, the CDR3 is TGTGCCAGTAGTGCCCCTTTGGGGGCACTGGCGGGAGGGCCCTACGAGCAGTACTTC. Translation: CASSAPLGALAGGPYEQYF.

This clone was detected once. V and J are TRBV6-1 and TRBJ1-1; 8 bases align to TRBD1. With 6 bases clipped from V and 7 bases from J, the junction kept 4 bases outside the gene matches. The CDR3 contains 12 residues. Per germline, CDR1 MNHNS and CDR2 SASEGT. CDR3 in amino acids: CASRDRVVEAFF. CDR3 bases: TGTGCCAGCAGGGACAGGGTGGTTGAAGCTTTCTTT.

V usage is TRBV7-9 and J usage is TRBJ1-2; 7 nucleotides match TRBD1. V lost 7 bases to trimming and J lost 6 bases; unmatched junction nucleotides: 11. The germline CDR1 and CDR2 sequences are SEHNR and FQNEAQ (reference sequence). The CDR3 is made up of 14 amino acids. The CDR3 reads CASTWDSIRDGYTF. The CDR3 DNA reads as TGTGCCAGCACTTGGGACAGCATCCGAGATGGCTACACCTTC.

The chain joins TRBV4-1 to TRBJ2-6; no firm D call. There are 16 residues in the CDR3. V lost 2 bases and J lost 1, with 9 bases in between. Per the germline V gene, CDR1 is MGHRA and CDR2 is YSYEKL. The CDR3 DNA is TGCGCCAGCAGCCAACACCTAGAGTCTGGGGCCAACGTCCTGACTTTC. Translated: CASSQHLESGANVLTF.

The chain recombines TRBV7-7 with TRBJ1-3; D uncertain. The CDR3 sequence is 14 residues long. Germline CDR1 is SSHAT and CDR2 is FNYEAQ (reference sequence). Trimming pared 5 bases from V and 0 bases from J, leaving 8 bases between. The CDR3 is CASSPTGSGNTIYF. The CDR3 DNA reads TGTGCCAGCAGCCCGACGGGCTCTGGAAACACCATATATTTT. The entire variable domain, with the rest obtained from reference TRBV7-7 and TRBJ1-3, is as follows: GAGVSQSPRYKVTKRGQDVTLRCDPISSHATLYWYQQALGQGPEFLTYFNYEAQPDKSGLPSDRFSAERPEGSISTLTIQRTEQRDSAMYRCASSPTGSGNTIYFGEGSWLTVV.

The CDR3 DNA is TGTGCCAGCAGCTTACCTTCGAGCTCCTACAATGAGCAGTTCTTC. As protein: CASSLPSSSYNEQFF. The rearrangement uses TRBV5-4 and TRBJ2-1; the D is unclear. Germline V CDR1 and CDR2: SGHNT, YYREEE (reference sequence). V lost 2 bases and J 0 bases, leaving 9 bases between the germline ends. The CDR3 totals 15 residues.

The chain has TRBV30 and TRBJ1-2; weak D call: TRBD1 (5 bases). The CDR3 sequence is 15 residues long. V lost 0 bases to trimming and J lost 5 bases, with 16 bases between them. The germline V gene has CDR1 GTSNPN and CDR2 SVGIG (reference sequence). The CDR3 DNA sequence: TGTGCCTGGAGTGTATCCCTAGGGGCTGTGTATGGCTACACCTTC. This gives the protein CAWSVSLGAVYGYTF. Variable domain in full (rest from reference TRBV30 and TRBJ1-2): SQTIHQWPATLVQPVGSPLSLECTVEGTSNPNLYWYRQAAGRGLQLLFYSVGIGQISSEVPQNLSASRPQDRQFILSSKKLLLSDSGFYLCAWSVSLGAVYGYTFGSGTRLTVV.

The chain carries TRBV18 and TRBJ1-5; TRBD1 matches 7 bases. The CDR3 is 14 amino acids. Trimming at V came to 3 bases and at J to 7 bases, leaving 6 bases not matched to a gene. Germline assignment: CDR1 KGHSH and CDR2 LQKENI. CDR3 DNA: TGTGCCAGCTCACCTGGGGCAGGGGGGCAGCCCCAGCATTTT. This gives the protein CASSPGAGGQPQHF.

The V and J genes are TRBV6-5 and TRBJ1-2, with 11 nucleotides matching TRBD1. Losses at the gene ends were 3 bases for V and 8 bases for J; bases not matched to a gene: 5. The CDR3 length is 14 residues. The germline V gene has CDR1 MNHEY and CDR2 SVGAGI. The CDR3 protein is CASSYGQGAGGYTF. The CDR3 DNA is TGTGCCAGCAGTTATGGACAGGGGGCGGGAGGCTACACCTTC.